A single T cell receptor (beta chain) is shown here with its context. The sample originates from a study of blood T cell repertoires in COVID-19. Individuals aged about 18 to 100 years were recruited from 24 US areas. Categorization into cohorts depended on clinical history that participants reported. In the source study's methods: Estimated nucleated cell counts came from reference gene primer amplification. Libraries were prepared by immunoSEQ multiplex PCR; TCRdb keeps only in-frame clonotypes and omits some of them. The V and J calls and clone size were taken over from that table, and D and trimming were inferred from the DNA. The data show around 250,000 clones, 90% to 95% seen once. Germline assignment: CDR1 SGHDT and CDR2 YYEEEE. V shed 5 bases and J 4 bases; nucleotides not matched to a gene: 6. This CDR3 contains 14 residues.

The sample consisted of PBMCs or T cells enriched from blood (not recorded which). The clonotype was recovered from a human donor in a cohort exposed to, infected with or recovered from COVID-19 (not recorded which). The donor label of this sample is uncertain. The chain links TRBV5-6 to TRBJ2-3, with 8 nucleotides matching TRBD1. The CDR3 region is CASSPGQGADTQYF. The DNA for the CDR3 is TGTGCCAGCAGTCCCGGACAGGGCGCAGATACGCAGTATTTT. Based on the CDR3 plus reference TRBV5-6 and TRBJ2-3, the full variable domain is DAGVTQSPTHLIKTRGQQVTLRCSPKSGHDTVSWYQQALGQGPQFIFQYYEEEERQRGNFPDRFSGHQFPNYSSELNVNALLLGDSALYLCASSPGQGADTQYFGPGTRLTVL.